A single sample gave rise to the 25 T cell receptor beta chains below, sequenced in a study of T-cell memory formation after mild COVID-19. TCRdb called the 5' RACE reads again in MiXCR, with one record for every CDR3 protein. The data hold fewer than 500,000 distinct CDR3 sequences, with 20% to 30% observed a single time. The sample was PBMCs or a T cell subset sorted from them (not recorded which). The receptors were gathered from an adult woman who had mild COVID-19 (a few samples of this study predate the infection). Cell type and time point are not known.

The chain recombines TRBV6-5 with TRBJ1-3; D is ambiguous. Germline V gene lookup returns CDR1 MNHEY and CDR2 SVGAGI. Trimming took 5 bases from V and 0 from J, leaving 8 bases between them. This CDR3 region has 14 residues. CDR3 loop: CASSRLLSGNTIYF. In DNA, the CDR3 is TGTGCCAGCAGTCGTCTCCTCTCTGGAAACACCATATATTTT.

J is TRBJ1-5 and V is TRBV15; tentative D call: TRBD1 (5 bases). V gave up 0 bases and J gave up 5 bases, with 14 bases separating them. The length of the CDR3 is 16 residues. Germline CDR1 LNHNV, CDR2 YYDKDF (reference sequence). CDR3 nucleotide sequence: TGTGCCACCAGCAGAGAGCGATGGGACGCCGATCAGCCCCAGCATTTT. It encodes CATSRERWDADQPQHF.

The CDR3 region is CSAQRGTYNEQFF. CDR3 bases: TGCAGTGCTCAGCGGGGTACCTACAATGAGCAGTTCTTC. The rearrangement uses TRBV20-1 and TRBJ2-1; TRBD2 matches at 7 bases. This CDR3 contains 13 residues. Germline V lookup: CDR1 DFQATT, CDR2 SNEGSKA (reference sequence). The V gene end was trimmed by 5 bases and the J gene end by 2 bases; junction bases not matched to a gene: 3.

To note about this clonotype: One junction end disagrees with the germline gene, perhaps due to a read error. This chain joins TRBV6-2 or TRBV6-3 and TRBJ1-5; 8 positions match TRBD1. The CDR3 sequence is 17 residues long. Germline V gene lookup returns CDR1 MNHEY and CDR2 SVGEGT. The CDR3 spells CASSSIVGQGGNQHQHF. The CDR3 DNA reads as TGTGCCAGCAGTTCTATCGTCGGACAGGGTGGCAATCAGCACCAGCATTTT.

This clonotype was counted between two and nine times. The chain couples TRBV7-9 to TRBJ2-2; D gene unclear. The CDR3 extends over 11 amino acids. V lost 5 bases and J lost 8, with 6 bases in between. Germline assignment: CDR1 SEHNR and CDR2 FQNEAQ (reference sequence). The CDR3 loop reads CASSPGGELFF. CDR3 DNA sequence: TGTGCCAGCAGCCCCGGAGGGGAGCTGTTTTTT.

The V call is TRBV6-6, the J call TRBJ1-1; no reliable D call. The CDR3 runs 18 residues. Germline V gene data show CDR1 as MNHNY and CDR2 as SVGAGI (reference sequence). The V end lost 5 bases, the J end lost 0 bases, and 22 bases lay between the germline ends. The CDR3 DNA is TGTGCCAGCAGTCCTCCAAGCCCTCTGCTTAGGATGAACACTGAAGCTTTCTTT. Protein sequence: CASSPPSPLLRMNTEAFF.

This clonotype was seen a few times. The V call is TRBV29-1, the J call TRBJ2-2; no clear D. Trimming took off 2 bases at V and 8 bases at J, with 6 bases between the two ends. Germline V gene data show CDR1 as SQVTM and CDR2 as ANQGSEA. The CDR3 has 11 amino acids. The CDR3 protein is CSVERRGELFF. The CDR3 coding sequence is TGCAGCGTTGAACGTAGGGGGGAGCTGTTTTTT.

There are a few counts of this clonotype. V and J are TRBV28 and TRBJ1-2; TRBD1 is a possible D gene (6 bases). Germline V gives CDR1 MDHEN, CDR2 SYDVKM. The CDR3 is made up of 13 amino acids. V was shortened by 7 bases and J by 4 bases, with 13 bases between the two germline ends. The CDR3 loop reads CASKGVTGYGYTF. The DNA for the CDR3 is TGTGCCAGCAAGGGGGTGACTGGCTATGGCTACACCTTC.

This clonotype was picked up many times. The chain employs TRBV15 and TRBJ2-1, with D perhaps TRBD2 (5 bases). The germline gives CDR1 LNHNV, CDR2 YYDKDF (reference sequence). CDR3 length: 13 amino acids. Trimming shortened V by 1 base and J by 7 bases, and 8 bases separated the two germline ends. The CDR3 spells CATSRAEGNEQFF. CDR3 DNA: TGTGCCACCAGCAGAGCTGAGGGAAATGAGCAGTTCTTC.

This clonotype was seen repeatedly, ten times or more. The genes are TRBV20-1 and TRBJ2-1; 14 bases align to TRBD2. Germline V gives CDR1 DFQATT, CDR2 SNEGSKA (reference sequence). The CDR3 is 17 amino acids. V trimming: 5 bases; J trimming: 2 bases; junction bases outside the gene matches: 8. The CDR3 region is CSAAGTSGRGPYNEQFF. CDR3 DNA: TGCAGTGCTGCCGGGACTAGCGGGAGAGGGCCCTACAATGAGCAGTTCTTC.

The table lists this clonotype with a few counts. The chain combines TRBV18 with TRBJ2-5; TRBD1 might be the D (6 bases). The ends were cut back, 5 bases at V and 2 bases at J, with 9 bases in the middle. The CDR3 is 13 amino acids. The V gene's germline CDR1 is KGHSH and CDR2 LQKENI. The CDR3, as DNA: TGTGCCAGCTCAGGACAGTCTCAAGAGACCCAGTACTTC. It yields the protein CASSGQSQETQYF.

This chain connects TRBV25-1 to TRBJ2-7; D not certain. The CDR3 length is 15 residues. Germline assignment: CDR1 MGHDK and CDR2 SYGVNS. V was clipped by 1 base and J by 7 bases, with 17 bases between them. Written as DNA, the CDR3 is TGTGCCAGCAGTGAATCTCAGGATGGCGTACAGGAGCAGTACTTC. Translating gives CASSESQDGVQEQYF.

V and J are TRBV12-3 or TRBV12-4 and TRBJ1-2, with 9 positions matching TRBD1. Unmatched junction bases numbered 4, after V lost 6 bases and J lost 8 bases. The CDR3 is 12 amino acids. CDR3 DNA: TGTGCCAGCAGAGACAGGGGGAACGGCTACACCTTC. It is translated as CASRDRGNGYTF.

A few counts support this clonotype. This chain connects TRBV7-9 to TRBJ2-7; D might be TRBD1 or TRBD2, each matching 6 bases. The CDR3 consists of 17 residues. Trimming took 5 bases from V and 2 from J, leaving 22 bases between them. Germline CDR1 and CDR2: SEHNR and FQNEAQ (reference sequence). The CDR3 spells CASSPVTGLPGAYEQYF. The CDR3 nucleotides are TGTGCCAGCAGCCCAGTTACGGGACTCCCAGGGGCCTACGAGCAGTACTTC.

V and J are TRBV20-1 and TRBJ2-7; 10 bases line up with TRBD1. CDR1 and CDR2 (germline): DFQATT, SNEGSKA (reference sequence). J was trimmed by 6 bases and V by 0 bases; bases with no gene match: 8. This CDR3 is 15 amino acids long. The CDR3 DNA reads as TGCAGTGCTAGAGATGGGGACAGGGGAACTGGCGAGCAGTACTTC. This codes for CSARDGDRGTGEQYF.

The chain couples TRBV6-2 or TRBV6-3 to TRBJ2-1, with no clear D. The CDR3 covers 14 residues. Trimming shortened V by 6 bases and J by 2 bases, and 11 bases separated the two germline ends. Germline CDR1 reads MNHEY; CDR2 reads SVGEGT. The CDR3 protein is CASSQDSPYNEQFF. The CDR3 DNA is TGTGCCAGCAGCCAAGACTCCCCCTACAATGAGCAGTTCTTC.

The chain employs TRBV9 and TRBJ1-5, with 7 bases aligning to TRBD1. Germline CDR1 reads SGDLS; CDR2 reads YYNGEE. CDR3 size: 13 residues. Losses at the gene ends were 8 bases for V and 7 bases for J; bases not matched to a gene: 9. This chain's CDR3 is CASAAGGGQPQHF. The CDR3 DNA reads TGTGCCAGTGCGGCAGGGGGAGGGCAGCCCCAGCATTTT. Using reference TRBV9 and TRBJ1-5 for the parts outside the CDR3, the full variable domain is DSGVTQTPKHLITATGQRVTLRCSPRSGDLSVYWYQQSLDQGLQFLIQYYNGEERAKGNILERFSAQQFPDLHSELNLSSLELGDSALYFCASAAGGGQPQHFGDGTRLSIL.

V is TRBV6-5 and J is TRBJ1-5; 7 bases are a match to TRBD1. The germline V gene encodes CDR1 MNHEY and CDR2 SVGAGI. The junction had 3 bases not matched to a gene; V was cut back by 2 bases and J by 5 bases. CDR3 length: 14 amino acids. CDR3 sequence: CASSYRQGHQPQHF. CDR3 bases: TGTGCCAGCAGTTACCGACAGGGCCATCAGCCCCAGCATTTT.

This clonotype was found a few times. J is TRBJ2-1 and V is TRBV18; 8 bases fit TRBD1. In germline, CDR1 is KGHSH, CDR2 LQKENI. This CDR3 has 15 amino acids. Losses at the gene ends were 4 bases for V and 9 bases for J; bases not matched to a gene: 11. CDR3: CASSRGQAGSGEQFF. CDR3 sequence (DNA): TGTGCCAGCTCACGGGGACAGGCGGGTTCGGGTGAGCAGTTCTTC.

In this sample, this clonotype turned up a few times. The CDR3 DNA is TGTGCCAGCAGTTACTATCGTGGAGACCAGCCCCAGCATTTT. Translated: CASSYYRGDQPQHF. The chain combines TRBV6-5 with TRBJ1-5; D remains ambiguous. Trimming shortened V by 1 base and J by 7 bases, and 11 bases separated the two germline ends. This CDR3 has 14 amino acids. Germline V CDR1 and CDR2: MNHEY, SVGAGI.

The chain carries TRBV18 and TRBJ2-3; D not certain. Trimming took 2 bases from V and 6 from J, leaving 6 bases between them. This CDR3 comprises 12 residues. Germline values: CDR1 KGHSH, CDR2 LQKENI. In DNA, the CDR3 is TGTGCCAGCTCACCATTAATGGATACGCAGTATTTT. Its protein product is CASSPLMDTQYF. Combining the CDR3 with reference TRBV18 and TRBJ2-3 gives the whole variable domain NAGVMQNPRHLVRRRGQEARLRCSPMKGHSHVYWYRQLPEEGLKFMVYLQKENIIDESGMPKERFSAEFPKEGPSILRIQQVVRGDSAAYFCASSPLMDTQYFGPGTRLTVL.

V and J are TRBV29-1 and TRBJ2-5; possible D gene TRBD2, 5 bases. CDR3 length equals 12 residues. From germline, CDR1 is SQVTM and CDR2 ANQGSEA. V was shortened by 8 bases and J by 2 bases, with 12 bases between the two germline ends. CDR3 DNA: TGCAGCTTTCGAGGGCCTCAAGAGACCCAGTACTTC. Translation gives CSFRGPQETQYF.

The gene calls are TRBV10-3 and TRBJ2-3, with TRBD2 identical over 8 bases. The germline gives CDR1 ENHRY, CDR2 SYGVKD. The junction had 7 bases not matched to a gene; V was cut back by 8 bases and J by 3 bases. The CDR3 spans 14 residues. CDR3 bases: TGTGCCATCTGCAGCGGGAGTTGGACAGATACGCAGTATTTT. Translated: CAICSGSWTDTQYF.

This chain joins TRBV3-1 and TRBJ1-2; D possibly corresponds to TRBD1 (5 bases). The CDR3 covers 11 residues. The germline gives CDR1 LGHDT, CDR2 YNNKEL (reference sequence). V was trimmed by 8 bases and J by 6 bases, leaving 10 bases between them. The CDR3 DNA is TGTGCCAGCGGCCCGGGACATGGCTACACCTTC. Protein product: CASGPGHGYTF.

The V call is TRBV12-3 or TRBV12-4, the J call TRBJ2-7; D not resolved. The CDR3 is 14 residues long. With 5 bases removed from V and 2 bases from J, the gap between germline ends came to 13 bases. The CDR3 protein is CASSPPTATYEQYF. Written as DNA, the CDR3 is TGTGCCAGCAGTCCCCCGACCGCCACCTACGAGCAGTACTTC.